The 30 T cell receptor beta chains listed next were all sequenced from one sample in a study of T cell responses to AZD1222 COVID-19 vaccine. Profiled with immunoSEQ multiplex PCR; TCRdb holds only in-frame clones, not every one. The sample has about 140,000 clones; approximately 92% are singletons. The sequences come from peripheral blood, collected on day 0 of AZD1222 vaccination. These receptors all stem from an adult in good health.

The chain carries TRBV9 and TRBJ1-5; 8 bases agree with TRBD1. The V gene's germline CDR1 is SGDLS and CDR2 YYNGEE. With V trimmed by 3 bases and J by 5 bases, 7 bases remained unmatched. There are 15 residues in the CDR3. The CDR3 DNA follows: TGTGCCAGCAGCGAGGGGCAGGGGGCCCATCAGCCCCAGCATTTT. It is translated as CASSEGQGAHQPQHF. Complete variable domain (other parts from reference TRBV9 and TRBJ1-5): DSGVTQTPKHLITATGQRVTLRCSPRSGDLSVYWYQQSLDQGLQFLIQYYNGEERAKGNILERFSAQQFPDLHSELNLSSLELGDSALYFCASSEGQGAHQPQHFGDGTRLSIL.

This clone has only a few counts. This chain uses TRBV25-1 with TRBJ2-7; 7 nucleotides match TRBD2. In germline, CDR1 is MGHDK, CDR2 SYGVNS. This CDR3 has 12 residues. With V trimmed by 6 bases and J by 5 bases, 4 bases remained unmatched. The CDR3 sequence is CASSGRSHEQYF. The CDR3 coding sequence is TGTGCCAGCAGCGGGAGGTCCCACGAGCAGTACTTC.

The V call is TRBV28, the J call TRBJ1-5; TRBD1 agrees at 8 bases. The CDR3 runs to 17 residues. The J segment lost 7 bases and the V segment lost 2 bases, leaving 13 bases of the junction unmatched. Germline assignment: CDR1 MDHEN and CDR2 SYDVKM. The CDR3 reads CASSLGIGAGGRQPQHF. DNA for the CDR3: TGTGCCAGCAGTTTAGGGATAGGGGCAGGGGGCAGGCAGCCCCAGCATTTT.

The rearrangement joins TRBV2 to TRBJ1-5; the D gene is possibly TRBD1 (5 bases). CDR1 SNHLY and CDR2 FYNNEI come from the germline V gene. V lost 8 bases and J lost 4, with 12 bases in between. This CDR3 is 13 amino acids long. Written as DNA, the CDR3 is TGTGCCAGCCTACGGGACGGAAATCAGCCCCAGCATTTT. As protein: CASLRDGNQPQHF.

The V call is TRBV28, the J call TRBJ2-2; 10 bases map to TRBD1. CDR3 size: 14 residues. Germline loops: CDR1 MDHEN, CDR2 SYDVKM. V lost 8 bases and J lost 5; bases outside the gene matches: 5. CDR3: CASLGTGDTGELFF. Written as DNA, the CDR3 is TGTGCCAGCCTCGGGACAGGGGATACCGGGGAGCTGTTTTTT.

This chain connects TRBV5-1 to TRBJ2-5; no clear D. V was pared by 0 bases and J by 4 bases, with 7 bases between. Germline V gene data show CDR1 as SGHRS and CDR2 as YFSETQ. The CDR3 extends over 13 amino acids. CDR3 protein: CASSLDIIETQYF. In nucleotides, the CDR3 is TGCGCCAGCAGCTTGGACATAATAGAGACCCAGTACTTC.

The chain combines TRBV28 with TRBJ2-5, with D perhaps TRBD1 (6 bases). The CDR3 covers 13 residues. V was trimmed by 7 bases and J by 6 bases, leaving 15 bases between them. Germline V lookup: CDR1 MDHEN, CDR2 SYDVKM. The chain's CDR3 is CASTTPGQQTQYF. The CDR3 DNA reads as TGTGCCAGCACGACTCCGGGACAACAGACCCAGTACTTC.

The V call is TRBV2, the J call TRBJ2-1; D is unresolved. CDR3 length equals 14 residues. The germline V gene has CDR1 SNHLY and CDR2 FYNNEI. The ends were cut back, 3 bases at V and 0 bases at J, with 6 bases in the middle. CDR3 residues: CASSDGSSYNEQFF. The CDR3 DNA follows: TGTGCCAGCAGTGATGGCAGCTCCTACAATGAGCAGTTCTTC. Variable domain in full (rest from reference TRBV2 and TRBJ2-1): EPEVTQTPSHQVTQMGQEVILRCVPISNHLYFYWYRQILGQKVEFLVSFYNNEISEKSEIFDDQFSVERPDGSNFTLKIRSTKLEDSAMYFCASSDGSSYNEQFFGPGTRLTVL.

The chain is built from TRBV21-1 and TRBJ1-1. TRBV21-1 is a pseudogene locus. There are 10 residues in the CDR3. The chain's CDR3 is CASGGTEAFF. CDR3 coding DNA: TGTGCCAGCGGGGGCACTGAAGCTTTCTTT.

The chain joins TRBV11-1 to TRBJ2-4; D unclear. CDR1 and CDR2 from the germline V gene are SGHAT and FQDESV (reference sequence). This CDR3 region has 14 residues. Trimming shortened V by 7 bases and J by 3 bases, and 13 bases separated the two germline ends. The CDR3 DNA reads TGTGCCAGCAACCTGCGCACAAACAAAAACATTCAGTACTTC. Residues: CASNLRTNKNIQYF.

The chain carries TRBV3-1 (or the pseudogene TRBV3-2) and TRBJ2-5, with D perhaps assigned TRBD1 or TRBD2 (5 bases each). CDR3 size: 14 residues. V lost 4 bases and J lost 1, with 10 bases in between. Germline V gene sequence: CDR1 LGHDT, CDR2 YNNKEL (reference sequence). The CDR3 region is CASSPGPTQETQYF. The CDR3 coding sequence is TGTGCCAGCAGCCCGGGGCCGACCCAAGAGACCCAGTACTTC.

This clone occurred once. V and J are TRBV5-4 and TRBJ2-3; 9 bases are a match to TRBD2. J lost 1 base, V lost 4 bases, and 7 bases had no gene match. In germline, CDR1 is SGHNT, CDR2 YYREEE (reference sequence). The CDR3 sequence is 16 residues long. The CDR3 nucleotides are TGTGCCAGCAGCCTTAGCGGGAGTACGGGCACAGATACGCAGTATTTT. This sequence encodes CASSLSGSTGTDTQYF.

This rearrangement joins TRBV24-1 to TRBJ2-1, with D perhaps matching TRBD2 (5 bases). V lost 5 bases to trimming and J lost 2 bases, with 12 bases between them. In germline, CDR1 is KGHDR, CDR2 SFDVKD. CDR3 length equals 15 residues. The CDR3 loop is CATSAAGDTYNEQFF. CDR3 sequence (DNA): TGTGCCACCAGTGCGGCCGGGGATACCTACAATGAGCAGTTCTTC.

CDR3 DNA: TGTGCCAGCAGCTTAGGCCCGGGCGGACTCATGAACACTGAAGCTTTCTTT. It encodes CASSLGPGGLMNTEAFF. The genes are TRBV7-9 and TRBJ1-1, with D unclear. Between the trimmed V and J ends, which lost 1 base and 0 bases, there was a span of 15 bases. The CDR3 contains 17 residues. Germline CDR1 reads SEHNR; CDR2 reads FQNEAQ (reference sequence).

This clone was recorded a few times. The V gene is TRBV2, the J gene TRBJ1-2; 7 bases are a match to TRBD1. V was pared by 3 bases and J by 1 base, with 5 bases of the junction left unmatched. Per the germline V gene, CDR1 is SNHLY and CDR2 is FYNNEI. The CDR3 is 15 amino acids. CDR3 sequence: CASSEGTGDNYGYTF. The CDR3 coding sequence is TGTGCCAGCAGTGAGGGCACAGGGGATAACTATGGCTACACCTTC.

The chain is built from TRBV19 and TRBJ2-2; D gene ambiguous. Trimming pared 7 bases from V and 6 bases from J, leaving 0 bases between. CDR3 length: 9 residues. Per germline, CDR1 LNHDA and CDR2 SQIVND (reference sequence). CDR3 sequence reads: CASTGELFF. The CDR3 DNA reads TGTGCCAGTACCGGGGAGCTGTTTTTT. Drawing the rest from reference TRBV19 and TRBJ2-2, the complete variable domain is DGGITQSPKYLFRKEGQNVTLSCEQNLNHDAMYWYRQDPGQGLRLIYYSQIVNDFQKGDIAEGYSVSREKKESFPLTVTSAQKNPTAFYLCASTGELFFGEGSRLTVL.

This clone was seen a single time. The CDR3 is CASTPGTGSSYNEQFF. The DNA of the CDR3 is TGTGCCAGCACCCCGGGGACAGGGAGCTCCTACAATGAGCAGTTCTTC. The rearrangement links TRBV5-4 to TRBJ2-1, with 9 bases matching TRBD1. The J segment lost 0 bases and the V segment lost 6 bases, leaving 7 bases of the junction unmatched. CDR3 length: 16 residues. Per germline, CDR1 SGHNT and CDR2 YYREEE (reference sequence).

This clone appeared a single time. V usage is TRBV9 and J usage is TRBJ2-5; possible D gene TRBD1, 6 bases. Trimming took off 0 bases at V and 5 bases at J, with 8 bases between the two ends. In germline, CDR1 is SGDLS, CDR2 YYNGEE. The CDR3 runs to 13 residues. The CDR3 DNA is TGTGCCAGCAGCGTAGACAGGGCCGAGACCCAGTACTTC. Translating it yields CASSVDRAETQYF.

CDR3 DNA: TGTGCCAGTATTTCCGGGGGAGGATTTATGAACACTGAAGCTTTCTTT. Translating gives CASISGGGFMNTEAFF. This chain links TRBV19 with TRBJ1-1; tentatively, D is TRBD1 (5 bases). The CDR3 runs to 16 residues. With 7 bases removed from V and 0 bases from J, the gap between germline ends came to 18 bases. Germline CDR1 is LNHDA and CDR2 is SQIVND (reference sequence).

CDR3 region: CASSEALAFLWSMGTNYGYTF. The CDR3 DNA sequence: TGTGCCAGCAGTGAAGCGCTTGCTTTCCTGTGGTCTATGGGGACTAACTATGGCTACACCTTC. The V and J genes are TRBV2 and TRBJ1-2; D ambiguous. CDR1 and CDR2 (germline): SNHLY, FYNNEI. V lost 0 bases and J 0 bases, leaving 26 bases between the germline ends. This CDR3 spans 21 amino acids.

With respect to this clone: A read error may account for a junction end that differs from germline. The rearrangement joins TRBV27 to TRBJ1-1, with a possible D match to TRBD1 (6 bases). Germline CDR1 reads MNHEY; CDR2 reads SMNVEV (reference sequence). This CDR3 is built from 13 residues. The CDR3 region has the DNA TGTGCCAGCAGTTTATCGGGGGGCACTCAAGCTTTCTTT. Residues: CASSLSGGTQAFF.

CDR3: CASSPGLAGDEQFF. The CDR3 coding sequence is TGTGCCAGCAGCCCAGGACTAGCGGGAGATGAGCAGTTCTTC. This rearrangement joins TRBV11-1 to TRBJ2-1; 13 bases map to TRBD2. CDR1 and CDR2 (germline): SGHAT, FQDESV (reference sequence). CDR3 length equals 14 residues. After removal of 5 bases from V and 8 bases from J, the junction contained 3 bases not matched to a gene.

The chain has TRBV9 and TRBJ2-5, with no clear D. Germline V gene data show CDR1 as SGDLS and CDR2 as YYNGEE. The V and J ends lost 0 bases and 5 bases respectively, with 14 bases between them. The CDR3 is 15 residues long. DNA of the CDR3: TGTGCCAGCAGCGTAGCTGTCGGTCATGGGGAGACCCAGTACTTC. It yields the protein CASSVAVGHGETQYF.

This rearrangement joins TRBV9 to TRBJ2-1, with 12 bases that match TRBD2. V shed 4 bases, J shed 4 bases, and the junction held 6 bases outside the gene matches. This CDR3 is 16 amino acids long. Germline V gene lookup returns CDR1 SGDLS and CDR2 YYNGEE. For the CDR3, the DNA is TGTGCCAGCAGCTCCCGGGGGACTAGCGGGTACAATGAGCAGTTCTTC. Translation: CASSSRGTSGYNEQFF.

The CDR3 here is CASSADRGAQPQHF. CDR3 DNA: TGTGCCAGCAGTGCTGACAGGGGAGCTCAGCCCCAGCATTTT. This chain connects TRBV2 to TRBJ1-5; the match to TRBD1 covers 8 bases. Germline lookup yields CDR1 SNHLY and CDR2 FYNNEI. There are 14 residues in the CDR3. With 4 bases clipped from V and 6 bases from J, the junction kept 5 bases outside the gene matches.

This clone is a singleton in its sample. The chain has TRBV13 and TRBJ2-7, with a weak D call TRBD2 (6 bases). Germline V gene data show CDR1 as PRHDT and CDR2 as FYEKMQ (reference sequence). CDR3 length: 14 amino acids. The V and J ends lost 1 base and 1 base respectively, with 8 bases between them. The chain's CDR3 is CASSLVGGSYEQYF. CDR3 nucleotide sequence: TGTGCCAGCAGCTTAGTCGGGGGTTCCTACGAGCAGTACTTC.

This rearrangement joins TRBV19 to TRBJ2-2; 9 nucleotides match TRBD2. Germline V gene sequence: CDR1 LNHDA, CDR2 SQIVND (reference sequence). This CDR3 has 18 amino acids. With V trimmed by 10 bases and J by 6 bases, 21 bases remained unmatched. The CDR3, as DNA: TGTGCCACCGGGAGCGGCGGGAGGGCCAGGTGGGCCGCCGGGGAGCTGTTTTTT. Amino acid sequence: CATGSGGRARWAAGELFF.

The sample holds a few counts of this clone. The chain uses TRBV7-8 and TRBJ1-5; D perhaps matches TRBD1 (5 bases). Germline CDR1 SGHVS, CDR2 FQNEAQ. The germline V and J ends were trimmed by 5 bases and 0 bases, with 14 bases remaining between them. This CDR3 has 16 residues. The CDR3 nucleotides are TGTGCCAGCAGCGCGGGGCGTCTATATAGCAATCAGCCCCAGCATTTT. Its protein is CASSAGRLYSNQPQHF. Together with reference TRBV7-8 and TRBJ1-5, the CDR3 gives the full variable domain: GAGVSQSPRYKVAKRGQDVALRCDPISGHVSLFWYQQALGQGPEFLTYFQNEAQLDKSGLPSDRFFAERPEGSVSTLKIQRTQQEDSAVYLCASSAGRLYSNQPQHFGDGTRLSIL.

V gene TRBV9 combines with J gene TRBJ2-1, with TRBD2 as a possible D gene (6 bases). With 4 bases removed from V and 3 bases from J, the gap between germline ends came to 14 bases. The CDR3 has 15 amino acids. The V gene's germline CDR1 is SGDLS and CDR2 YYNGEE. The CDR3 protein is CASSSFWGVYNEQFF. DNA for the CDR3: TGTGCCAGCAGCTCGTTCTGGGGGGTCTACAATGAGCAGTTCTTC.

The V gene is TRBV19, the J gene TRBJ2-2; D gene uncertain. Per the germline V gene, CDR1 is LNHDA and CDR2 is SQIVND (reference sequence). V was cut by 6 bases and J by 4 bases, with 15 bases left in between. CDR3 length: 15 amino acids. The CDR3 DNA is TGTGCCAGTAGGGTTCTCCGGGTTTTCACCGGGGAGCTGTTTTTT. Translating gives CASRVLRVFTGELFF. Full variable domain (remainder filled in from reference TRBV19 and TRBJ2-2): DGGITQSPKYLFRKEGQNVTLSCEQNLNHDAMYWYRQDPGQGLRLIYYSQIVNDFQKGDIAEGYSVSREKKESFPLTVTSAQKNPTAFYLCASRVLRVFTGELFFGEGSRLTVL.